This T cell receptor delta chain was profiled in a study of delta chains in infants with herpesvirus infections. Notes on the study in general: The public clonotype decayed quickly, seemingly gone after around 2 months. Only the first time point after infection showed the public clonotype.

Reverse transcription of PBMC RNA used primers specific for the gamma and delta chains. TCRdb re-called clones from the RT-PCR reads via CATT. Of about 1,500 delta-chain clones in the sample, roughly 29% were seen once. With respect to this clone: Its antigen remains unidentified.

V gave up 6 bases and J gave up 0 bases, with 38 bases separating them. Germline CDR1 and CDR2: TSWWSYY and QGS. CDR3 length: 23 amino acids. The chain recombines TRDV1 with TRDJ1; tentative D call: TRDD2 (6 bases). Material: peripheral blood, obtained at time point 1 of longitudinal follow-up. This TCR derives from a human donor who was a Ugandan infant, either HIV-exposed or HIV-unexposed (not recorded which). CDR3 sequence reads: CALGLRGPPTSGGPHPYTDKLIF. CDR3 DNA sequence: TGTGCTCTTGGTCTCCGAGGGCCTCCTACGTCCGGGGGCCCTCACCCGTACACCGATAAACTCATCTTT.